The clone carrying this TCR beta chain was counted at least ten times. Germline CDR1 reads SGHTA; CDR2 reads FQGNSA. This CDR3 has 14 amino acids. The ends lost 8 bases at V and 2 bases at J; junction bases unmatched: 5. Together with a sample-barcoded 5' primer, a J-beta primer mix was included in a second PCR lasting about 7 to 11 cycles. MiXCR, run by TCRdb on the 5' RACE reads, gives a single entry per CDR3 protein. The data show about 1.8 million distinct CDR3 sequences, about 50% seen once. The data are from a study of blood T cells in healthy people across ages. The clonotype comes from a middle-aged woman in good health. The sequencing input was blood. The chain uses TRBV7-2 and TRBJ2-5, with 10 bases aligning to TRBD2. The CDR3 loop is CASRLAGVQETQYF. The CDR3 nucleotides read TGTGCCAGCCGGCTAGCGGGGGTTCAAGAGACCCAGTACTTC.